This record covers a single TCR beta chain. This record comes from a study of blood T cell repertoires in COVID-19. Looking at the study overall: From the United States, Italy and Spain came samples of acute and convalescent COVID-19. PBMCs, B-cell-depleted T cells, or T cells provided the cDNA or gDNA that made up the material.

This CDR3 spans 13 amino acids. V was cut by 6 bases and J by 0 bases, with 8 bases left in between. Authors' methods: Amplification of reference gene primers provided the estimated nucleated cell counts. Method: immunoSEQ multiplex PCR; TCRdb's copy keeps in-frame clones and lacks some. V and J calls and clone size are as listed in that table; D and trimming were resolved from the DNA. The table lists approximately 79,000 clones, 70% to 85% of them singletons, with approximately 20% in the top ten. This TCR was sampled from a woman aged 50 to 60 with acute or convalescent COVID-19. The chain carries TRBV12-3 or TRBV12-4 and TRBJ1-1; D remains unclear. The sample comprised peripheral blood. CDR3 coding DNA: TGTGCCAGCAGGGCAGTCCTGAACACTGAAGCTTTCTTT. Translation: CASRAVLNTEAFF.